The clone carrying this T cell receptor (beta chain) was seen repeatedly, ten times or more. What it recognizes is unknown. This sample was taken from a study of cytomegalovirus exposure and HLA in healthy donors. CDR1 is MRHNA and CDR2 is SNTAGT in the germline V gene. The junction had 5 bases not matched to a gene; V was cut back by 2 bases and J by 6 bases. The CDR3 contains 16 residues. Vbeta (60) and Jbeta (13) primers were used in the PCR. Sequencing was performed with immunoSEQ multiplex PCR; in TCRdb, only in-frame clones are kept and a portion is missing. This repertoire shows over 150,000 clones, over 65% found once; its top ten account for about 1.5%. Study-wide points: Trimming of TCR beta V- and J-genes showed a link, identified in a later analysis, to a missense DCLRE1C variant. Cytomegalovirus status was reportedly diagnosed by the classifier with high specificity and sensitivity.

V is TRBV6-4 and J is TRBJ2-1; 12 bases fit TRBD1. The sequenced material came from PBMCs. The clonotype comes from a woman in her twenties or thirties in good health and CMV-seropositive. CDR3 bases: TGTGCCAGCAGTGACGGGGGACAGGGGGCAGGCAATGAGCAGTTCTTC. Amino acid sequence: CASSDGGQGAGNEQFF.